The clone carrying this TCR beta chain has a single count. What it binds is unknown. These data come from a study of identical twins. The study, taken as a whole, reports: Fewer insertions marked abundant cord blood beta clonotypes; young adult naive trended weakly, memory not at all. Shared out-of-frame alpha sequences (those common to twins) showed excess low generation probability.

CDR3 length: 16 residues. Germline V gene sequence: CDR1 SGHDT, CDR2 YYEEEE. In TCRdb, the 5' RACE reads were re-called with MiXCR into one record per CDR3 protein. Among 1.5 million to 2 million distinct CDR3 sequences listed, under 35% were seen once. All of the donors were Caucasians in good health. V is TRBV5-6 and J is TRBJ2-1; possibly TRBD2 for D (6 bases). The J call could be wrong; TRBJ2-7 is a better fit for the DNA end. The TCR sequence derives from a newborn girl in good health. Material: cord blood. The CDR3, as DNA: TGTGCCAGCAGCTTGGGGGCCGTTGGACTACGGTACGAGCAGTACTTC. It specifies CASSLGAVGLRYEQYF.